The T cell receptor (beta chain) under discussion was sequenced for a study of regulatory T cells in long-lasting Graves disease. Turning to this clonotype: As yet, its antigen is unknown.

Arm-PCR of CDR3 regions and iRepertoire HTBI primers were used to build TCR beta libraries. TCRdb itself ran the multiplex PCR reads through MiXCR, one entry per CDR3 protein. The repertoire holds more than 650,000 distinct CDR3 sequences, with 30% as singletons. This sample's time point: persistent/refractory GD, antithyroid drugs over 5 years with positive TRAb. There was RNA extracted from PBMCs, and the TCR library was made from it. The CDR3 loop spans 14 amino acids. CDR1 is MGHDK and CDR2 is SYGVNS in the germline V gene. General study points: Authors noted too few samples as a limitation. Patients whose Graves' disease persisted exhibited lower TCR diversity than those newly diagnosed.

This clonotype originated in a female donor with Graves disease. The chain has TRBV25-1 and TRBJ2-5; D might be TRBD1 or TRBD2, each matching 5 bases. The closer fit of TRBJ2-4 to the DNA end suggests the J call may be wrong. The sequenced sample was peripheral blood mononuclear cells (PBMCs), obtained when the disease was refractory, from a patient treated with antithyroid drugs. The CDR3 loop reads CASSEGGTKNIQYF. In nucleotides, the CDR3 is TGTGCCAGCAGTGAAGGGGGAACCAAAAACATTCAGTACTTC.